This T cell receptor (beta chain) was sequenced during a study of blood T cell repertoires in COVID-19. Libraries were prepared by immunoSEQ multiplex PCR; TCRdb keeps only in-frame clonotypes and omits some of them. Here the sample spans a few hundred thousand clones, almost 90% being singletons. V was shortened by 5 bases and J by 0 bases, with 20 bases between the two germline ends. This CDR3 is 18 amino acids long. CDR1 MNHEY and CDR2 SVGEGT come from the germline V gene. The sequence was obtained from a man older than 75 with acute or convalescent COVID-19. The specimen sequenced was peripheral blood. The chain carries TRBV6-2 or TRBV6-3 and TRBJ2-1; tentatively, D is TRBD2 (5 bases). CDR3 sequence: CASSIETLATRSYNEQFF. CDR3 sequence (DNA): TGTGCCAGCAGTATCGAAACTCTAGCCACTCGCTCCTACAATGAGCAGTTCTTC.